This T cell receptor (beta chain) emerged from a study of memory CD4+ T cells and cytomegalovirus serostatus. Single viable CD3+CD4+CD8-CD45RO+ cells were sorted as the memory CD4+ T cells. Clones were sequenced by immunoSEQ multiplex PCR, and TCRdb holds only the in-frame ones, with some missing. The table lists some 95,000 clones, 80% of them singletons, with less than 4% in the top ten. The CDR3 spans 17 residues. The V gene's germline CDR1 is MDHEN and CDR2 SYDVKM. J was trimmed by 4 bases and V by 6 bases; bases with no gene match: 15. The TCR was taken from an adult in good health and CMV-seropositive. Sequencing was done on a sample of memory CD4+ T cells from blood. The chain carries TRBV28 and TRBJ1-5, with 7 nucleotides matching TRBD1. The CDR3 loop is CASRSTGLFHPNQPQHF. The CDR3 region has the DNA TGTGCCAGCAGATCGACAGGGTTGTTTCACCCAAATCAGCCCCAGCATTTT.